The entry that follows covers one T cell receptor (beta chain) sequence. The length of the CDR3 is 14 residues. Trimming removed 4 bases at V and 3 bases at J, with 10 bases between. Germline V gives CDR1 MNHEY, CDR2 SVGAGI. A TCRbeta library incorporating unique molecular identifiers was prepared. TCRdb redid the calling of the PCR reads with MiXCR, one entry per CDR3 protein. The table shows roughly 500,000 distinct CDR3 sequences, with about 18% occurring only once. The data derive from a study of T-cell reconstitution after alpha-beta-depleted transplantation in children. Sample: PBMCs from the stem cell graft donor, taken from the stem cell graft. This TCR came from a human donor who donated a stem cell graft to a child with acute lymphoblastic leukemia. This chain connects TRBV6-5 to TRBJ1-5; D might be TRBD1 (5 bases). Here the CDR3 reads CASSFDSLNQPQHF. As DNA, the CDR3 is TGTGCCAGCAGTTTTGACAGTCTCAATCAGCCCCAGCATTTT.